These T cell receptor beta chains were read from a single sample in a study of blood T cell repertoires in COVID-19. This table comes from immunoSEQ multiplex PCR, and its TCRdb copy is limited to in-frame clones, with some not included. This table holds roughly 250,000 clones, roughly 86% found once. Material: peripheral blood. The receptors come from a woman in her twenties or thirties with acute or convalescent COVID-19. Both conserved end residues are part of each CDR3. A D gene is named only where the DNA matches it firmly. Rows may omit the clone size; those that give it use once, few, many or a size class.

size | D | J | V | CDR3 | DNA
once | NA | TRBJ2-1 | TRBV29-1 | CSVVTESSYNEQFF | TGCAGCGTTGTCACTGAAAGCTCCTACAATGAGCAGTTCTTC
NA | NA | TRBJ2-7 | TRBV6-2/TRBV6-3 | CASSYNRANYEQYF | TGTGCCAGCAGTTACAACAGGGCAAACTACGAGCAGTACTTC
NA | NA | TRBJ1-1 | TRBV5-1 | CASSANRVIDTEAFF | TGCGCCAGCAGCGCCAACAGGGTAATCGACACTGAAGCTTTCTTT
NA | TRBD1 | TRBJ2-3 | TRBV5-4 | CASSGQGTDTQYF | TGTGCCAGCAGCGGACAGGGTACAGATACGCAGTATTTT
NA | TRBD2 | TRBJ2-7 | TRBV4-3 | CASSQGRLAGYEQYF | TGCGCCAGCAGCCAAGGTCGGCTAGCGGGTTACGAGCAGTACTTC
few | NA | TRBJ2-7 | TRBV10-2 | CASTGNDYEQYF | TGCGCCAGCACGGGTAACGACTACGAGCAGTACTTC
NA | NA | TRBJ2-2 | TRBV19 | CASSPVADMNTGELFF | TGTGCCAGTAGCCCCGTAGCGGACATGAACACCGGGGAGCTGTTTTTT
NA | TRBD2 | TRBJ2-1 | TRBV19 | CASSISGRVYNEQFF | TGTGCCAGTAGTATAAGCGGGAGGGTATACAATGAGCAGTTCTTC
NA | NA | TRBJ1-2 | TRBV7-9 | CAGTDSEYGYTF | TGTGCCGGCACTGACAGCGAATATGGCTACACCTTC
NA | TRBD1 | TRBJ2-7 | TRBV29-1 | CKDRGRFKSYEQYF | TGCAAGGACAGGGGGCGCTTTAAGTCCTACGAGCAGTACTTC
NA | NA | TRBJ2-3 | TRBV27 | CASRLRGTDTQYF | TGTGCCAGCAGACTTCGGGGCACAGATACGCAGTATTTT
NA | TRBD2 | TRBJ2-7 | TRBV7-9 | CASSLVAGGPYEQYF | TGTGCCAGCAGCTTAGTAGCGGGAGGGCCCTACGAGCAGTACTTC
NA | TRBD2 | TRBJ2-2 | TRBV9 | CASRSSGSPGELFF | TGTGCCAGCAGAAGTAGCGGGAGTCCCGGGGAGCTGTTTTTT
NA | TRBD1 | TRBJ2-7 | TRBV5-6 | CASSLGGTGVYEQYF | TGTGCCAGCAGCCTGGGTGGGACAGGGGTCTACGAGCAGTACTTC
NA | NA | TRBJ2-7 | TRBV5-1 | CASSLVAGYDEQYF | TGCGCCAGCAGCTTGGTTGCCGGGTACGACGAGCAGTACTTC
NA | NA | TRBJ2-1 | TRBV6-5 | CASSSSSSYNEQFF | TGTGCCAGCAGTTCGAGTAGCTCCTACAATGAGCAGTTCTTC
NA | NA | TRBJ2-3 | TRBV7-9 | CASRFWGDSTDTQYF | TGTGCCAGCAGGTTCTGGGGCGATAGCACAGATACGCAGTATTTT
NA | NA | TRBJ2-3 | TRBV7-2 | CASSLGVGPDTQYF | TGTGCCAGCAGCTTAGGGGTGGGCCCAGATACGCAGTATTTT
NA | TRBD2 | TRBJ2-7 | TRBV9 | CASSVGLADSYEQYF | TGTGCCAGCAGCGTAGGACTAGCGGACTCCTACGAGCAGTACTTC
NA | TRBD2 | TRBJ2-5 | TRBV18 | CASSRGLAGEETQYF | TGTGCCAGCTCAAGGGGACTAGCGGGGGAAGAGACCCAGTACTTC
NA | NA | TRBJ2-3 | TRBV9 | CASSVSPRVTDTQYF | TGTGCCAGCAGCGTCTCTCCGAGAGTCACAGATACGCAGTATTTT
NA | TRBD1 | TRBJ2-7 | TRBV11-3 | CASSSQGRYLYEQYF | TGTGCCAGCAGCTCACAGGGGAGATACCTCTACGAGCAGTACTTC
NA | TRBD1 | TRBJ1-2 | TRBV6-4 | CASSVSGGDYGYTF | TGTGCCAGCAGTGTATCAGGGGGTGACTATGGCTACACCTTC
once | NA | TRBJ2-6 | TRBV29-1 | CSATTGSGANVLTF | TGCAGCGCAACCACAGGGTCTGGGGCCAACGTCCTGACTTTC
NA | NA | TRBJ2-7 | TRBV3-1/TRBV3-2 | CASSQGLAIVGGYEQYF | TGTGCCAGCAGCCAAGGGTTAGCGATCGTAGGGGGCTACGAGCAGTACTTC
NA | TRBD1 | TRBJ1-2 | TRBV14 | CASSYGQGRSYGYTF | TGTGCCAGCAGCTACGGACAGGGCCGTTCCTATGGCTACACCTTC
NA | NA | TRBJ2-7 | TRBV29-1 | CSVGTTQYEQYF | TGCAGCGTTGGGACTACCCAGTACGAGCAGTACTTC
NA | TRBD2 | TRBJ2-1 | TRBV19 | CASSIPLSGSYNEQFF | TGTGCCAGTAGTATACCCCTGAGCGGGAGTTACAATGAGCAGTTCTTC
NA | NA | TRBJ1-2 | TRBV29-1 | CSVEGRAARGNYGYTF | TGCAGCGTTGAAGGGAGGGCGGCCAGAGGGAACTATGGCTACACCTTC
NA | TRBD1 | TRBJ2-3 | TRBV19 | CASTPTGIADTQYF | TGTGCCAGTACCCCGACAGGGATCGCAGATACGCAGTATTTT
NA | TRBD1 | TRBJ2-1 | TRBV7-9 | CASSTNWDRVNEQFF | TGTGCCAGCAGCACCAACTGGGACAGGGTCAATGAGCAGTTCTTC
NA | NA | TRBJ1-4 | TRBV29-1 | CSGRGPGEKLFF | TGCAGCGGGAGGGGTCCAGGGGAAAAACTGTTTTTT
NA | TRBD1 | TRBJ1-5 | TRBV10-1 | CARVGQGVNSNQPQHF | TGCGCCAGAGTGGGGCAGGGGGTAAATAGCAATCAGCCCCAGCATTTT
NA | NA | TRBJ1-5 | TRBV27 | CASSLYQGGGSNQPQHF | TGTGCCAGCAGTTTATATCAGGGAGGTGGGAGCAATCAGCCCCAGCATTTT
NA | TRBD2 | TRBJ2-7 | TRBV5-6 | CASSLALAGGTYEQYF | TGTGCCAGCAGCTTGGCGCTAGCGGGAGGTACCTACGAGCAGTACTTC
NA | TRBD1 | TRBJ1-4 | TRBV6-5 | CASRRDRVGEKLFF | TGTGCCAGCAGACGGGACAGGGTCGGTGAAAAACTGTTTTTT
NA | NA | TRBJ1-2 | TRBV25-1 | CASSEPGSNYGYTF | TGTGCCAGCAGTGAACCCGGGAGCAACTATGGCTACACCTTC
NA | NA | TRBJ2-1 | TRBV7-9 | CASSLVFTVGQGKVNEQFF | TGTGCCAGCAGCTTAGTGTTTACGGTAGGGCAGGGAAAGGTAAATGAGCAGTTCTTC
NA | NA | TRBJ1-5 | TRBV19 | CASSAQGQPQHF | TGTGCCAGTAGTGCCCAGGGGCAGCCCCAGCATTTT
NA | NA | TRBJ1-1 | TRBV7-8 | CASSLARQGTEAFF | TGTGCCAGCAGCTTAGCACGACAAGGCACTGAAGCTTTCTTT
NA | TRBD2 | TRBJ2-5 | TRBV11-2 | CASSMGTSGRAHHQETQYF | TGTGCCAGCAGCATGGGGACTAGCGGGAGGGCACACCACCAAGAGACCCAGTACTTC
once | TRBD1 | TRBJ1-6 | TRBV7-2 | CASSLARTGGSFNSPLHF | TGTGCCAGCAGCTTAGCTAGGACAGGCGGGTCGTTCAATTCACCCCTCCACTTT
NA | NA | TRBJ1-1 | TRBV4-3 | CASSQEGGNTEAFF | TGCGCCAGCAGCCAAGAAGGGGGAAACACTGAAGCTTTCTTT
NA | NA | TRBJ2-1 | TRBV3-1/TRBV3-2 | CASSRASASSYNEQFF | TGTGCCAGCAGCCGAGCTAGCGCGAGCTCCTACAATGAGCAGTTCTTC
NA | NA | TRBJ2-6 | TRBV29-1 | CSVLVISGANVLTF | TGCAGCGTCCTAGTCATCTCTGGGGCCAACGTCCTGACTTTC
few | TRBD2 | TRBJ2-2 | TRBV4-3 | CASSQDVVASGRINPGELFF | TGCGCCAGCAGCCAAGATGTGGTGGCTAGCGGGAGGATTAACCCCGGGGAGCTGTTTTTT
NA | NA | TRBJ1-5 | TRBV5-6 | CASSPVIRGGRSNQPQHF | TGTGCCAGCAGCCCGGTCATTCGGGGGGGTCGTAGCAATCAGCCCCAGCATTTT
NA | TRBD1 | TRBJ1-2 | TRBV4-2 | CASSADRGLNYGYTF | TGTGCCAGCAGCGCAGACAGGGGGCTGAACTATGGCTACACCTTC
NA | NA | TRBJ1-1 | TRBV7-9 | CASSLGGVGTEAFF | TGTGCCAGCAGCTTAGGAGGAGTTGGCACTGAAGCTTTCTTT
NA | NA | TRBJ2-7 | TRBV2 | CASLGMGEQYF | TGTGCCAGTCTCGGGATGGGCGAGCAGTACTTC
few | TRBD2 | TRBJ2-7 | TRBV5-1 | CASSNLAGGYEQYF | TGCGCCAGCAGTAACTTAGCGGGAGGTTACGAGCAGTACTTC
NA | TRBD1 | TRBJ2-2 | TRBV7-6 | CASSTRQGGSGELFF | TGTGCCAGCAGCACCCGACAGGGGGGGTCCGGGGAGCTGTTTTTT
NA | NA | TRBJ1-1 | TRBV19 | CASSRQGNTEAFF | TGTGCCAGTAGTCGGCAGGGGAACACTGAAGCTTTCTTT
NA | NA | TRBJ1-1 | TRBV5-1 | CASSLGTALEAFF | TGCGCCAGCAGCTTGGGGACAGCCCTTGAAGCTTTCTTT
NA | TRBD2 | TRBJ2-2 | TRBV27 | CASSLLAGGSYTGELFF | TGTGCCAGCAGTTTACTAGCGGGGGGGTCGTACACCGGGGAGCTGTTTTTT
NA | TRBD2 | TRBJ2-3 | TRBV5-1 | CASSLASGMVDTQYF | TGCGCCAGCAGCTTGGCTAGCGGGATGGTAGATACGCAGTATTTT
once | NA | TRBJ1-3 | TRBV13 | CASSPRQGRNSGNTIYF | TGTGCCAGCAGCCCCCGGCAGGGGCGGAACTCTGGAAACACCATATATTTT
NA | TRBD1 | TRBJ1-1 | TRBV19 | CASRTRDRGLSETEAFF | TGTGCCAGTCGCACTAGGGACAGGGGGCTGAGTGAGACTGAAGCTTTCTTT
NA | NA | TRBJ2-1 | TRBV5-1 | CASSLSTSSYNEQFF | TGCGCCAGCAGCTTGAGTACGAGCTCCTACAATGAGCAGTTCTTC
NA | NA | TRBJ2-3 | TRBV3-1/TRBV3-2 | CASSNSRGMPDTQYF | TGTGCCAGCAGCAACTCCAGGGGAATGCCAGATACGCAGTATTTT